Listed below are T cell receptor beta chains from one sample, sequenced in a study of OX40 agonist ivuxolimab in advanced cancers. Generated by immunoSEQ multiplex PCR, the TCRdb table keeps only in-frame clones and is missing some. Of fewer than 70,000 clones in the sample, around 84% were seen once. The source was CD4+ or CD8+ T cells sorted from blood, collected in a trial of the OX40 agonist ivuxolimab. These receptors were obtained from an adult with an advanced solid tumor such as melanoma, head and neck, liver or kidney cancer. The CDR3 runs from the conserved cysteine through the conserved F or W. Size is stated for part of the rows, as once, few or many counts, or as a class when the clone is expanded.

V gene: TRBV9; clone size: -; J gene: TRBJ1-4; CDR3 length: 15; CDR3 protein: CASSSPGTKGEKLFF
V gene: TRBV4-1; clone size: -; J gene: TRBJ1-6; CDR3 length: 17; CDR3 protein: CASSQVAEAPYNSPLHF
V gene: TRBV9; clone size: -; J gene: TRBJ2-7; CDR3 length: 12; CDR3 protein: CASSPPTYEQYF
V gene: TRBV7-3; clone size: once; J gene: TRBJ2-6; CDR3 length: 18; CDR3 protein: CASSLWSPSPPGANVLTF
V gene: TRBV28; clone size: -; J gene: TRBJ2-7; CDR3 length: 15; CDR3 protein: CASNPGGLSSYEQYF
V gene: TRBV7-9; clone size: -; J gene: TRBJ2-1; CDR3 length: 15; CDR3 protein: CASSLVGGSGNEQFF
V gene: TRBV7-7; clone size: -; J gene: TRBJ2-5; CDR3 length: 14; CDR3 protein: CASSPRGVGETQYF
V gene: TRBV9; clone size: -; J gene: TRBJ1-2; CDR3 length: 11; CDR3 protein: CASNRNYGYTF
V gene: TRBV11-2; clone size: -; J gene: TRBJ2-5; CDR3 length: 14; CDR3 protein: CASSLRGVEETQYF
V gene: TRBV6-1; clone size: -; J gene: TRBJ2-3; CDR3 length: 13; CDR3 protein: CASSGQGTDTQYF
V gene: TRBV5-1; clone size: -; J gene: TRBJ1-5; CDR3 length: 14; CDR3 protein: CASSLGDREAPQHF
V gene: TRBV14; clone size: -; J gene: TRBJ2-7; CDR3 length: 13; CDR3 protein: CASRTSGGYEQYF
V gene: TRBV7-2; clone size: -; J gene: TRBJ1-2; CDR3 length: 13; CDR3 protein: CATIKQGTGGYTF
V gene: TRBV9; clone size: -; J gene: TRBJ1-2; CDR3 length: 13; CDR3 protein: CASSFTWDSGYTF
V gene: TRBV28; clone size: -; J gene: TRBJ2-5; CDR3 length: 15; CDR3 protein: CASSLRTGGAETQYF
V gene: TRBV30; clone size: -; J gene: TRBJ2-2; CDR3 length: 15; CDR3 protein: CACLRTRAITGELFF
V gene: TRBV9; clone size: -; J gene: TRBJ2-7; CDR3 length: 17; CDR3 protein: CASSVAPSGRPAYEQYF
V gene: TRBV5-4; clone size: -; J gene: TRBJ2-2; CDR3 length: 16; CDR3 protein: CASSSRDRVFTGELFF
V gene: TRBV5-1; clone size: -; J gene: TRBJ2-3; CDR3 length: 15; CDR3 protein: CASGRGTGRADTQYF
V gene: TRBV2; clone size: -; J gene: TRBJ2-4; CDR3 length: 12; CDR3 protein: CASRGDRNIQYF
V gene: TRBV5-4; clone size: -; J gene: TRBJ1-2; CDR3 length: 15; CDR3 protein: CASSSPLGGAGRYTF
V gene: TRBV11-3; clone size: -; J gene: TRBJ2-1; CDR3 length: 16; CDR3 protein: CASSLGSGGAYNEQFF
V gene: TRBV7-2; clone size: -; J gene: TRBJ1-5; CDR3 length: 14; CDR3 protein: CASSPPGGYQPQHF
V gene: TRBV6-4; clone size: once; J gene: TRBJ2-1; CDR3 length: 13; CDR3 protein: CASSAGEYNEQFF
V gene: TRBV7-2; clone size: -; J gene: TRBJ2-5; CDR3 length: 13; CDR3 protein: CASSFRYQETQYF
V gene: TRBV7-9; clone size: -; J gene: TRBJ1-3; CDR3 length: 15; CDR3 protein: CASSSTVSSGNTIYF
V gene: TRBV14; clone size: -; J gene: TRBJ1-2; CDR3 length: 15; CDR3 protein: CASSQGRQGNYGYTF
V gene: TRBV6-1; clone size: -; J gene: TRBJ1-1; CDR3 length: 11; CDR3 protein: CASKDYAEAFF
V gene: TRBV6-5; clone size: -; J gene: TRBJ2-7; CDR3 length: 12; CDR3 protein: CASNRLGYEQYF
V gene: TRBV29-1; clone size: -; J gene: TRBJ1-2; CDR3 length: 12; CDR3 protein: CSVVRGGYGYTF
V gene: TRBV5-6; clone size: -; J gene: TRBJ1-1; CDR3 length: 16; CDR3 protein: CASSGDRTSMNTEAFF
V gene: TRBV30; clone size: -; J gene: TRBJ1-1; CDR3 length: 15; CDR3 protein: CAWRAHAGGETEAFF
V gene: TRBV6-5; clone size: -; J gene: TRBJ1-6; CDR3 length: 15; CDR3 protein: CASSPGRPYNSPLHF
V gene: TRBV6-6; clone size: -; J gene: TRBJ2-7; CDR3 length: 14; CDR3 protein: CASSSTQSSYEQYF
V gene: TRBV5-1; clone size: -; J gene: TRBJ1-2; CDR3 length: 15; CDR3 protein: CASSLREPDGYGYTF
V gene: TRBV14; clone size: -; J gene: TRBJ2-5; CDR3 length: 16; CDR3 protein: CASSQFQRAYQETQYF
V gene: TRBV19; clone size: -; J gene: TRBJ1-5; CDR3 length: 17; CDR3 protein: CASSQGTRASFVQPQHF
V gene: TRBV6-5; clone size: -; J gene: TRBJ1-5; CDR3 length: 15; CDR3 protein: CASSVGQPSNQPQHF
V gene: TRBV6-5; clone size: -; J gene: TRBJ1-3; CDR3 length: 14; CDR3 protein: CASSYFSSGNTIYF
V gene: TRBV30; clone size: -; J gene: TRBJ2-3; CDR3 length: 15; CDR3 protein: CAWTRGLGSTDTQYF
V gene: TRBV10-3; clone size: -; J gene: TRBJ2-4; CDR3 length: 14; CDR3 protein: CAIKHDDAKNIQYF
V gene: TRBV6-5; clone size: -; J gene: TRBJ1-4; CDR3 length: 13; CDR3 protein: CASRDRVSGKLFF
V gene: TRBV7-8; clone size: -; J gene: TRBJ2-2; CDR3 length: 16; CDR3 protein: CASSLVAAGGPGELFF
V gene: TRBV27; clone size: -; J gene: TRBJ2-1; CDR3 length: 15; CDR3 protein: CASSPRDRSYNEQFF
V gene: TRBV5-5; clone size: once; J gene: TRBJ1-1; CDR3 length: 13; CDR3 protein: CASSKPGQRAAFF
V gene: TRBV5-4; clone size: -; J gene: TRBJ2-1; CDR3 length: 14; CDR3 protein: CASSLGGLDNEQFF
V gene: TRBV15; clone size: -; J gene: TRBJ2-5; CDR3 length: 15; CDR3 protein: CATSRERGRRETQYF
V gene: TRBV18; clone size: -; J gene: TRBJ2-7; CDR3 length: 13; CDR3 protein: CASSPGFSYEQYF
V gene: TRBV11-2; clone size: -; J gene: TRBJ1-6; CDR3 length: 15; CDR3 protein: CASSASGGAGSPLHF
V gene: TRBV27; clone size: -; J gene: TRBJ2-1; CDR3 length: 16; CDR3 protein: CASSQITGLAGAEQFF
V gene: TRBV25-1; clone size: -; J gene: TRBJ2-3; CDR3 length: 14; CDR3 protein: CASMRKGSTDTQYF
V gene: TRBV6-4; clone size: -; J gene: TRBJ1-4; CDR3 length: 14; CDR3 protein: CASSTTATNEKLFF
V gene: TRBV19; clone size: -; J gene: TRBJ1-5; CDR3 length: 13; CDR3 protein: CASTRGPNQPQHF
V gene: TRBV6-1; clone size: -; J gene: TRBJ1-3; CDR3 length: 13; CDR3 protein: CASRPTAGNTIYF
V gene: TRBV19; clone size: -; J gene: TRBJ2-7; CDR3 length: 12; CDR3 protein: CASSSKSYEQYF
V gene: TRBV29-1; clone size: -; J gene: TRBJ2-1; CDR3 length: 15; CDR3 protein: CSVSAGTSGKGEQFF
V gene: TRBV11-2; clone size: -; J gene: TRBJ2-3; CDR3 length: 14; CDR3 protein: CASSGVAGADTQYF